The rows below give T cell receptor beta chains drawn from one sample of a study of T-cell memory formation after mild COVID-19. TCRdb ran MiXCR on the 5' RACE reads and lists one entry per CDR3 protein. The sample records 560,000 or so distinct CDR3 sequences, 17% being singletons. The sequenced sample consisted of PBMCs or a T cell subset sorted from them (not recorded which). These receptors came from an adult woman who had mild COVID-19 (a few samples of this study predate the infection). Cell type and time point are not known. The CDR3 runs from the conserved cysteine through the conserved F or W. The D gene is left open where the match is weak. Clone size is not always given. Where it is, it says once, few, many or a class for expanded clones.

v_call	j_call	clone_size	d_call	cdr3_aa	cdr3_nt
TRBV20-1	TRBJ2-7	-	-	CSARKDYEQYF	TGCAGTGCTAGGAAGGATTACGAGCAGTACTTC
TRBV15	TRBJ2-5	-	TRBD2	CATRVRAGERGEETQYF	TGTGCCACCAGAGTGCGGGCGGGAGAGAGGGGAGAAGAGACCCAGTACTTC
TRBV5-5	TRBJ2-3	few	TRBD2	CASSLQEGGLTDTQYF	TGTGCCAGCAGCCTGCAGGAGGGAGGGTTGACAGATACGCAGTATTTT
TRBV10-3	TRBJ2-5	-	-	CAISETGGGLQETQYF	TGTGCCATCAGTGAGACAGGCGGGGGCCTCCAAGAGACCCAGTACTTC
TRBV7-9	TRBJ2-7	few	-	CASSGVDYEQYF	TGTGCCAGCAGCGGAGTGGACTACGAGCAGTACTTC
TRBV6-2/TRBV6-3	TRBJ1-1	-	-	CASSYWGLSTEAFF	TGTGCCAGCAGTTATTGGGGGCTCAGCACTGAAGCTTTCTTT
TRBV12-3/TRBV12-4	TRBJ2-7	once	TRBD1	CASSEGQPPYEQYF	TGTGCCAGCAGCGAGGGACAGCCGCCCTACGAGCAGTACTTC
TRBV7-2	TRBJ2-3	-	-	CASSLDFSSTDTQYF	TGTGCCAGCAGCCTGGACTTCTCTAGCACAGATACGCAGTATTTT
TRBV9	TRBJ2-1	-	TRBD1	CASSVGGQGNEQFF	TGTGCCAGCAGCGTAGGGGGACAGGGAAATGAGCAGTTCTTC
TRBV5-5	TRBJ2-7	-	-	CASSLRFLRDTSYEQYF	TGTGCCAGCAGCTTGCGCTTCCTCCGGGACACCTCCTACGAGCAGTACTTC
TRBV7-9	TRBJ2-3	few	-	CASQSVSSTDTQYF	TGTGCCAGCCAAAGCGTTTCTAGCACAGATACGCAGTATTTT
TRBV7-9	TRBJ1-1	-	-	CASSLNGDGAFF	TGTGCCAGCAGCCTCAACGGAGACGGGGCTTTCTTT
TRBV12-3/TRBV12-4	TRBJ1-6	-	-	CASSRIVGYNSPLHF	TGTGCCAGCAGTCGGATAGTGGGCTATAATTCACCCCTCCACTTT
TRBV7-9	TRBJ1-1	-	-	CASSFNAEAFF	TGTGCCAGCAGCTTTAATGCTGAAGCTTTCTTT
TRBV5-1	TRBJ2-1	many	-	CASSLARSAYNEQFF	TGCGCCAGCAGCTTGGCTAGGTCCGCCTACAATGAGCAGTTCTTC
TRBV21-1	TRBJ2-3	-	-	CASSPPSGPSSDTQYF	TGTGCCAGCAGCCCTCCTAGCGGACCTTCCTCAGATACGCAGTATTTT
TRBV18	TRBJ1-3	few	-	CASSPLDRSGNTIYF	TGTGCCAGCTCACCCTTAGACAGGTCTGGAAACACCATATATTTT
TRBV5-1	TRBJ2-7	-	-	CASSSPGASVYRDSEPYEQYF	TGCGCCAGCAGCTCCCCGGGAGCGTCGGTATACCGGGACAGTGAACCCTACGAGCAGTACTTC
TRBV25-1	TRBJ2-4	once	-	CASSDGVGQYF	TGTGCCAGCAGTGACGGGGTTGGTCAGTACTTC
TRBV19	TRBJ1-5	few	-	CASSPEGTPQEVYNQPQHF	TGTGCCAGTAGTCCCGAAGGGACCCCACAGGAGGTGTATAATCAGCCCCAGCATTTT
TRBV24-1	TRBJ2-3	few	-	CATSDRGTDTQYF	TGTGCCACCAGTGACCGGGGGACAGATACGCAGTATTTT
TRBV7-3	TRBJ2-3	-	TRBD2	CASSLVAGEINTQYF	TGTGCCAGCAGCTTAGTGGCGGGGGAGATCAATACGCAGTATTTT
TRBV7-9	TRBJ2-5	-	-	CASTVNQETQYF	TGTGCCTCGACAGTAAACCAAGAGACCCAGTACTTC
TRBV9	TRBJ2-1	few	-	CASSVGPHEQFF	TGTGCCAGCAGCGTAGGCCCGCATGAGCAGTTCTTC
TRBV10-3	TRBJ1-4	few	-	CAISDEGLNEKLFF	TGTGCCATCAGTGATGAGGGGTTAAATGAAAAACTGTTTTTT
TRBV6-6	TRBJ2-5	few	TRBD2	CASSPTSGLGQETQYF	TGTGCCAGCAGCCCTACTAGCGGGCTGGGACAAGAGACCCAGTACTTC
TRBV20-1	TRBJ1-2	-	TRBD1	CSALDRVRDSSYGYTF	TGCAGTGCGCTCGACAGGGTCCGCGACAGCTCCTATGGCTACACCTTC
TRBV4-3	TRBJ2-3	few	TRBD2	CASSQDGGTSGGKDTQYF	TGCGCCAGCAGCCAAGATGGCGGGACTAGCGGGGGCAAAGATACGCAGTATTTT
TRBV12-3/TRBV12-4	TRBJ1-3	few	-	CASSFGLNSGNTIYF	TGTGCCAGCAGTTTTGGACTGAACTCTGGAAACACCATATATTTT
TRBV5-5	TRBJ1-2	few	-	CASTIWQEEGYTF	TGTGCCAGCACCATATGGCAGGAAGAGGGCTACACCTTC
TRBV19	TRBJ1-5	few	-	CASSIGGGAGDQPQHF	TGTGCCAGTAGTATAGGAGGGGGAGCCGGCGATCAGCCCCAGCATTTT
TRBV4-2	TRBJ1-2	few	-	CASSQDRAGLDGYTF	TGTGCCAGCAGCCAAGATCGGGCAGGGTTGGATGGCTACACCTTC
TRBV24-1	TRBJ2-7	-	TRBD2	CATSDGSGGLSYEQYF	TGTGCCACCAGTGATGGGAGCGGGGGCCTCTCCTACGAGCAGTACTTC
TRBV19	TRBJ2-1	-	TRBD2	CASSAGGGYRSEQFF	TGTGCCAGTTCTGCGGGGGGCGGGTATAGGAGTGAGCAGTTCTTC
TRBV6-5	TRBJ2-2	few	-	CASSYSLTGPGELFF	TGTGCCAGCAGTTACTCTTTAACAGGCCCCGGGGAGCTGTTTTTT
TRBV28	TRBJ2-2	-	-	CASRGEGGFTGELFF	TGTGCCAGCAGGGGCGAAGGGGGATTCACCGGGGAGCTGTTTTTT
TRBV5-1	TRBJ2-2	-	-	CASSLGIAGSPTGELFF	TGCGCCAGCAGCTTAGGCATTGCGGGCAGCCCCACCGGGGAGCTGTTTTTT
TRBV2	TRBJ2-7	-	TRBD1	CASSLLQGAGTYEQYF	TGTGCCAGCAGCCTGTTACAGGGGGCAGGAACTTACGAGCAGTACTTC
TRBV5-1	TRBJ1-1	few	-	CASSSLQGTTEAFF	TGCGCCAGCAGCTCGCTACAGGGAACCACTGAAGCTTTCTTT
TRBV6-5	TRBJ2-7	-	-	CASSYSGPGAIYEQYF	TGTGCCAGCAGTTACTCGGGGCCAGGGGCCATCTACGAGCAGTACTTC
TRBV15	TRBJ1-2	-	-	CATSREGHRQALYGYTF	TGTGCCACCAGCAGAGAGGGGCACAGACAGGCTCTTTATGGCTACACCTTC